The rows below give T cell receptor beta chains drawn from one sample of a study of T cell responses to AZD1222 COVID-19 vaccine. Only in-frame clones appear in the TCRdb table, and some are missing; sequencing was by immunoSEQ multiplex PCR. The sample lists about 120,000 clones, about 93% occurring once. The sequences come from peripheral blood, collected 28 days after the second AZD1222 dose. The receptors were gathered from an adult who received the AZD1222 COVID-19 vaccine. Both conserved end residues are part of each CDR3. The D gene is left open where the match is weak. Only part of the rows carry a size: once, few, many, or a class if the clone is expanded.

CDR3nt: TGTGCCAGCAGCGTAGAGGGACAGGTCTATGGCTACACCTTC
CDR3aa: CASSVEGQVYGYTF
v_gene: TRBV9
j_gene: TRBJ1-2
d_gene: TRBD1
abundance: -

CDR3nt: TGTGCCAGCGCTGGGACAGGGAGCTATGGCTACACCTTC
CDR3aa: CASAGTGSYGYTF
v_gene: TRBV2
j_gene: TRBJ1-2
d_gene: TRBD1
abundance: -

CDR3nt: TGTGCCAGCGGAGTACGGTCAGGGTCCGGTGAGCAGTTCTTC
CDR3aa: CASGVRSGSGEQFF
v_gene: TRBV14
j_gene: TRBJ2-1
d_gene: -
abundance: -

CDR3nt: TGCGCCAGCAGCCAGTCTCTAGTGGATGGCTACACCTTC
CDR3aa: CASSQSLVDGYTF
v_gene: TRBV4-1
j_gene: TRBJ1-2
d_gene: -
abundance: -

CDR3nt: TGCGCCAGCAGTAAATTAGGGGCTAAGAAGGCCCTCTATGGCTACACCTTC
CDR3aa: CASSKLGAKKALYGYTF
v_gene: TRBV23-1
j_gene: TRBJ1-2
d_gene: -
abundance: -

CDR3nt: TGTGCCAGCAGCCATTCGGGGAAGGCCTACGAGCAGTACTTC
CDR3aa: CASSHSGKAYEQYF
v_gene: TRBV3-1/TRBV3-2
j_gene: TRBJ2-7
d_gene: -
abundance: -

CDR3nt: TGTGCCAGTAGTAACCGGGACGTCGGGGCCTACGAGCAGTACTTC
CDR3aa: CASSNRDVGAYEQYF
v_gene: TRBV19
j_gene: TRBJ2-7
d_gene: -
abundance: -

CDR3nt: TGTGCCAGTAGTATAGAGGAGGGTTCCCCCTACGAGCAGTACTTC
CDR3aa: CASSIEEGSPYEQYF
v_gene: TRBV19
j_gene: TRBJ2-7
d_gene: -
abundance: -

CDR3nt: TGCGCCAGCAGCTTTATGGACAGTAACACTGAAGCTTTCTTT
CDR3aa: CASSFMDSNTEAFF
v_gene: TRBV5-1
j_gene: TRBJ1-1
d_gene: -
abundance: -

CDR3nt: TGTGCCAGCAGCCAAGATCCCAGGGATAATGAAAAACTGTTTTTT
CDR3aa: CASSQDPRDNEKLFF
v_gene: TRBV3-1/TRBV3-2
j_gene: TRBJ1-4
d_gene: -
abundance: -

CDR3nt: TGTGCCAGCAGTTTCAGGGGTTGGGAGACCCAGTACTTC
CDR3aa: CASSFRGWETQYF
v_gene: TRBV6-2/TRBV6-3
j_gene: TRBJ2-5
d_gene: -
abundance: -

CDR3nt: TGTGCCAGCTCACTTCTGCCAGGTCAAGCGGGACTCACCGTCGACGAGCAGTACTTC
CDR3aa: CASSLLPGQAGLTVDEQYF
v_gene: TRBV18
j_gene: TRBJ2-7
d_gene: TRBD2
abundance: -

CDR3nt: TGCGCCAGCAGCCAAGAGGCAGCGGGAATAGGCTATCCCGGGGAGCTGTTTTTT
CDR3aa: CASSQEAAGIGYPGELFF
v_gene: TRBV4-3
j_gene: TRBJ2-2
d_gene: TRBD2
abundance: few

CDR3nt: TGTGCCAGCAGTCGACAGGGGAGCTCCTACGAGCAGTACTTC
CDR3aa: CASSRQGSSYEQYF
v_gene: TRBV2
j_gene: TRBJ2-7
d_gene: TRBD1
abundance: once

CDR3nt: TGTGCCAGCATTCTGAGCCGGTCGGGGAACACTGAAGCTTTCTTT
CDR3aa: CASILSRSGNTEAFF
v_gene: TRBV6-5
j_gene: TRBJ1-1
d_gene: -
abundance: few

CDR3nt: TGCGCCAGCAGTGACCTAGGGAAAGGGAACACCGGGGAGCTGTTTTTT
CDR3aa: CASSDLGKGNTGELFF
v_gene: TRBV10-1
j_gene: TRBJ2-2
d_gene: -
abundance: -

CDR3nt: TGTGCCAGCAGCCCAAGCAGAGCGGGAGTGGGAGAGACCCAGTACTTC
CDR3aa: CASSPSRAGVGETQYF
v_gene: TRBV7-8
j_gene: TRBJ2-5
d_gene: TRBD2
abundance: -

CDR3nt: TGTGCCAGCAGACCCCGGGGACTAGCGCTAAACCCCCAGAGAGAGACCCAGTACTTC
CDR3aa: CASRPRGLALNPQRETQYF
v_gene: TRBV27
j_gene: TRBJ2-5
d_gene: TRBD2
abundance: -

CDR3nt: TGTGCCACACGCCCCCATCTTAATGGACCCCAGCATTTT
CDR3aa: CATRPHLNGPQHF
v_gene: TRBV19
j_gene: TRBJ1-5
d_gene: -
abundance: -

CDR3nt: TGCGCCAGCAGCCAAGATCCGTGGGGCGGGGGGGATTCCTACAATGAGCAGTTCTTC
CDR3aa: CASSQDPWGGGDSYNEQFF
v_gene: TRBV4-3
j_gene: TRBJ2-1
d_gene: TRBD2
abundance: -

CDR3nt: TGTGCCAGCAGTTCCACTACAGGGGGTAACTATGGCTACACCTTC
CDR3aa: CASSSTTGGNYGYTF
v_gene: TRBV27
j_gene: TRBJ1-2
d_gene: TRBD1
abundance: -

CDR3nt: TGTGCCAGCTCAACCGGGACAGCGAACACTGAAGCTTTCTTT
CDR3aa: CASSTGTANTEAFF
v_gene: TRBV18
j_gene: TRBJ1-1
d_gene: TRBD1
abundance: once

CDR3nt: TGTGCCAGCAGTGAACTAGGGACTAGGATGCCTCAGTACTTC
CDR3aa: CASSELGTRMPQYF
v_gene: TRBV2
j_gene: TRBJ2-4
d_gene: TRBD2
abundance: -

CDR3nt: TGTGCCAGCAGCCAAGGGACGGGGGCCCAAGAGACCCAGTACTTC
CDR3aa: CASSQGTGAQETQYF
v_gene: TRBV3-1/TRBV3-2
j_gene: TRBJ2-5
d_gene: -
abundance: -

CDR3nt: TGTGCCAGCTCACCACGTACGGAGACCCAGTACTTC
CDR3aa: CASSPRTETQYF
v_gene: TRBV18
j_gene: TRBJ2-5
d_gene: -
abundance: -

CDR3nt: TGTGCCAGCAGTTACTTGGACAGGGGAATGATGAACACTGAAGCTTTCTTT
CDR3aa: CASSYLDRGMMNTEAFF
v_gene: TRBV6-2/TRBV6-3
j_gene: TRBJ1-1
d_gene: TRBD1
abundance: -

CDR3nt: TGCGCCAGCAGCTTTGATCTAGCGGATAACTACGAGCAGTACTTC
CDR3aa: CASSFDLADNYEQYF
v_gene: TRBV5-1
j_gene: TRBJ2-7
d_gene: TRBD2
abundance: -

CDR3nt: TGTGCCAGCAGCCTTCTAGCGGGCGACACATTAGGGCAGTACTTC
CDR3aa: CASSLLAGDTLGQYF
v_gene: TRBV11-2
j_gene: TRBJ2-7
d_gene: TRBD2
abundance: -

CDR3nt: TGTGCCAGCAGCTTAGGGACTAGAGTTTTCGATGAGCAGTTCTTC
CDR3aa: CASSLGTRVFDEQFF
v_gene: TRBV7-2
j_gene: TRBJ2-1
d_gene: TRBD2
abundance: -

CDR3nt: TGTGCCAGCAGCGTTGGAGGAAGACCTTACATTTCCACCTCCTACAATGAGCAGTTCTTC
CDR3aa: CASSVGGRPYISTSYNEQFF
v_gene: TRBV21-1
j_gene: TRBJ2-1
d_gene: -
abundance: -

CDR3nt: TGTGCCAGTAGTACCGGACTAGCGGGAAGCACAGATACGCAGTATTTT
CDR3aa: CASSTGLAGSTDTQYF
v_gene: TRBV19
j_gene: TRBJ2-3
d_gene: TRBD2
abundance: -

CDR3nt: TGCGCCAGCAGCCAAGATCCGCCGGATCAGAGTTACAATGAGCAGTTCTTC
CDR3aa: CASSQDPPDQSYNEQFF
v_gene: TRBV4-3
j_gene: TRBJ2-1
d_gene: -
abundance: -

CDR3nt: TGTGCCAGCAGATTACTAGCGCGGGCGGGTTTAACAGGCTACGAGCAGTACTTC
CDR3aa: CASRLLARAGLTGYEQYF
v_gene: TRBV6-4
j_gene: TRBJ2-7
d_gene: TRBD2
abundance: -

CDR3nt: TGTGCCAGCAGTTTAAGTTATGAAAAACTGTTTTTT
CDR3aa: CASSLSYEKLFF
v_gene: TRBV12-3/TRBV12-4
j_gene: TRBJ1-4
d_gene: -
abundance: -

CDR3nt: TGTGCCAGCAGCTTAGAAAAGGACAATGAGCAGTTCTTC
CDR3aa: CASSLEKDNEQFF
v_gene: TRBV7-2
j_gene: TRBJ2-1
d_gene: -
abundance: -

CDR3nt: TGTGCCAGCAGCTTAAAGCGTCTGAGCACAGATACGCAGTATTTT
CDR3aa: CASSLKRLSTDTQYF
v_gene: TRBV9
j_gene: TRBJ2-3
d_gene: -
abundance: once

CDR3nt: TGTGCCAGTAGTCCCGACGGCAGGGGAGGAACTAATGAAAAACTGTTTTTT
CDR3aa: CASSPDGRGGTNEKLFF
v_gene: TRBV19
j_gene: TRBJ1-4
d_gene: -
abundance: -

CDR3nt: TGTGCCAGCAGGGACCAGGGGGAACAGCCCCAGCATTTT
CDR3aa: CASRDQGEQPQHF
v_gene: TRBV12-3/TRBV12-4
j_gene: TRBJ1-5
d_gene: TRBD1
abundance: -

CDR3nt: TGCGCCAGCAGCTTGGCTATCCCACCCTTCGAGCAGTTCTTC
CDR3aa: CASSLAIPPFEQFF
v_gene: TRBV5-1
j_gene: TRBJ2-1
d_gene: -
abundance: -

CDR3nt: TGTGCCAGCAGCGTAACCTCGGGACGGAACTACGAGCAGTACTTC
CDR3aa: CASSVTSGRNYEQYF
v_gene: TRBV9
j_gene: TRBJ2-7
d_gene: -
abundance: once

CDR3nt: TGCAGCGTTATCCGGGCCCATCCCGGGGAGCTGTTTTTT
CDR3aa: CSVIRAHPGELFF
v_gene: TRBV29-1
j_gene: TRBJ2-2
d_gene: -
abundance: -

CDR3nt: TGTGCCAGCAGCCCCATCCCCGGGGCCCTTGATTCACCCCTCCACTTT
CDR3aa: CASSPIPGALDSPLHF
v_gene: TRBV3-1/TRBV3-2
j_gene: TRBJ1-6
d_gene: -
abundance: -

CDR3nt: TGTGCCAGCAGCCCCATCCCGAACGTGAATACGCAGTATTTT
CDR3aa: CASSPIPNVNTQYF
v_gene: TRBV9
j_gene: TRBJ2-3
d_gene: -
abundance: -

CDR3nt: TGCGCCAGCAGCCAAGAGGGGGTCAATCAGCCCCAGCATTTT
CDR3aa: CASSQEGVNQPQHF
v_gene: TRBV4-1
j_gene: TRBJ1-5
d_gene: -
abundance: -

CDR3nt: TGTGCCAGCAGTTACTCCCGCAGGGCCTATGGCTACACCTTC
CDR3aa: CASSYSRRAYGYTF
v_gene: TRBV6-2/TRBV6-3
j_gene: TRBJ1-2
d_gene: -
abundance: -

CDR3nt: TGTGCCAGCAGCTCCAACGGCCTAGGGTACGAGCAGTACTTC
CDR3aa: CASSSNGLGYEQYF
v_gene: TRBV5-4
j_gene: TRBJ2-7
d_gene: -
abundance: once

CDR3nt: TGCGCCAGCAGCCAAGCAATAACCTACGAGCAGTACTTC
CDR3aa: CASSQAITYEQYF
v_gene: TRBV4-1
j_gene: TRBJ2-7
d_gene: -
abundance: -

CDR3nt: TGTGCCAGCAGCCTCTCCGAGGCGGCCACCGGGGAGCTGTTTTTT
CDR3aa: CASSLSEAATGELFF
v_gene: TRBV4-2
j_gene: TRBJ2-2
d_gene: -
abundance: -

CDR3nt: TGTGCCAGCAGCCTGGACAGATTTTCTGGAAACACCATATATTTT
CDR3aa: CASSLDRFSGNTIYF
v_gene: TRBV5-6
j_gene: TRBJ1-3
d_gene: -
abundance: -

CDR3nt: TGTGCCAGTAGTAGTCTTGAGGGAGGAAAAGGTGGCTACACCTTC
CDR3aa: CASSSLEGGKGGYTF
v_gene: TRBV19
j_gene: TRBJ1-2
d_gene: -
abundance: -

CDR3nt: TGCGCCAGCAGTCAACGAGGGACTAGCGGGGGGGAGGACAATGAGCAGTTCTTC
CDR3aa: CASSQRGTSGGEDNEQFF
v_gene: TRBV23-1
j_gene: TRBJ2-1
d_gene: TRBD2
abundance: -

CDR3nt: TGTGCCAGTCAAGGGGGCACTGAAGCTTTCTTT
CDR3aa: CASQGGTEAFF
v_gene: TRBV12-3/TRBV12-4
j_gene: TRBJ1-1
d_gene: -
abundance: -

CDR3nt: TGTGCCAGCAGTTATGGGACTAGCGCTGGCATTCAGTACTTC
CDR3aa: CASSYGTSAGIQYF
v_gene: TRBV27
j_gene: TRBJ2-4
d_gene: TRBD2
abundance: -